This is a list of T cell receptor beta chains from one sample in a study of neoadjuvant anti-PD-1 for oral cavity cancer. The method was immunoSEQ multiplex PCR; TCRdb's version includes in-frame clones alone and lacks a portion of them. The data contain 14,000 or so clones, around 70% of them singletons. The sequenced sample was PBMCs, obtained after nivolumab (anti-PD-1) treatment. These receptors all come from a person aged 40-85 years with oral cavity squamous cell carcinoma. Both conserved end residues are trimmed from each CDR3. The order of the fields is J gene, V gene, CDR3 protein.

TRBJ2-5 TRBV7-9 ASSFFPQETQY
TRBJ2-7 TRBV19 ASSTASGRSYEQY
TRBJ2-7 TRBV6-5 ASSYETGRFYEQY
TRBJ1-1 TRBV7-9 ASSLQGDLRTEAF
TRBJ1-3 TRBV9 ASSEGQSTIY
TRBJ1-2 TRBV10-3 AISPQGVSYGYT
TRBJ1-2 TRBV5-1 ASSLAVWGDYGYT
TRBJ2-7 TRBV30 AWSGDSPYEQY
TRBJ2-3 TRBV2 ASMAGGLSDTQY
TRBJ1-5 TRBV4-1 ASSAWTGAVQPQH